A selection of T cell receptor beta chains follows, all from one sample in a study of blood T cells in healthy people across ages. TCRdb re-called the 5' RACE reads through MiXCR, storing one row per CDR3 protein. The sample shows about 580,000 distinct CDR3 sequences, about 45% of them seen only once. Sequenced sample: blood. These receptors were taken from a man at least 80 years old in good health. Both conserved end residues are part of each CDR3. D genes are given only for firm matches.

V: TRBV20-1; J: .; D: .; CDR3: CSAKGTYEQYF
V: TRBV7-9; J: TRBJ1-1; D: .; CDR3: CASSLGQTNTEAFF
V: TRBV12-3/TRBV12-4; J: TRBJ2-3; D: TRBD1; CDR3: CASSITGTGAFTQYF
V: TRBV7-9; J: TRBJ2-1; D: .; CDR3: CASSLGDDFTNEQFF
V: TRBV7-2; J: TRBJ2-1; D: TRBD2; CDR3: CASSLGRLAGGMTGEQFF
V: TRBV7-2; J: TRBJ1-2; D: .; CDR3: CASSKTAGSGYTF
V: TRBV12-3/TRBV12-4; J: TRBJ2-3; D: TRBD2; CDR3: CASSLERLAGVTDTQYF
V: TRBV11-1; J: TRBJ2-3; D: .; CDR3: CASSPSGTLTDTQYF
V: TRBV10-3; J: TRBJ2-1; D: TRBD2; CDR3: CAISLTSGGYNEQFF
V: TRBV3-1; J: TRBJ1-2; D: .; CDR3: CASSQDAWGTPFGHGYTF
V: TRBV2; J: TRBJ2-1; D: .; CDR3: CASRDGGESQFF
V: TRBV2; J: TRBJ2-3; D: .; CDR3: CASSEVGADTQYF
V: TRBV7-9; J: TRBJ2-4; D: TRBD1; CDR3: CASSRGFTGAALAKNIQYF
V: TRBV25-1; J: TRBJ2-3; D: TRBD2; CDR3: CASSLSGGMRTDTQYF
V: TRBV29-1; J: TRBJ2-3; D: TRBD2; CDR3: CSVEDLRQGLLAGSTDTQYF
V: TRBV4-1; J: TRBJ2-5; D: .; CDR3: CASSQDGGRGETQYF
V: TRBV21-1; J: TRBJ2-7; D: .; CDR3: CASSKAPDKQYF
V: TRBV25-1; J: TRBJ2-7; D: TRBD1; CDR3: CASSANRGPPYEQYF
V: TRBV20-1; J: TRBJ1-2; D: .; CDR3: CSARDRGRGVDGYTF
V: TRBV15; J: TRBJ1-1; D: TRBD1; CDR3: CATSRQGGHRGLNTEAFF
V: TRBV4-2; J: TRBJ2-5; D: .; CDR3: CASSQGGVVQETQYF
V: TRBV29-1; J: TRBJ1-4; D: .; CDR3: CSVVDDSREKLFF
V: TRBV7-9; J: TRBJ2-5; D: .; CDR3: CASSLAAGSQETQYF
V: TRBV20-1; J: TRBJ2-7; D: .; CDR3: CSARDVGYEQYF
V: TRBV9; J: TRBJ1-6; D: .; CDR3: CVSSSRGGGLNSPLHF
V: TRBV7-9; J: TRBJ2-5; D: TRBD2; CDR3: CASSPSGGAGDETQYF
V: TRBV7-2; J: TRBJ1-5; D: .; CDR3: CASSLGVLAQPQHF
V: TRBV29-1; J: TRBJ2-5; D: .; CDR3: CSVAEGETQYF
V: TRBV9; J: TRBJ1-1; D: .; CDR3: CASSPRGFSNTEAFF
V: TRBV27; J: TRBJ2-5; D: TRBD2; CDR3: CASSLASGMRETQYF
V: TRBV10-3; J: TRBJ2-6; D: .; CDR3: CAISAAALGANVLTF
V: TRBV5-6; J: TRBJ2-5; D: .; CDR3: CASSLGWSGTLPPYF
V: TRBV21-1; J: TRBJ2-3; D: .; CDR3: CASSKLGWGHYTDTQYF
V: TRBV30; J: TRBJ1-1; D: .; CDR3: CAWTLVPGATEAFF
V: TRBV12-3/TRBV12-4; J: TRBJ2-1; D: TRBD2; CDR3: CASRLAGAVNEQFF
V: TRBV4-1; J: TRBJ1-2; D: .; CDR3: CASSQVVGDGYTF
V: TRBV6-5; J: TRBJ2-1; D: .; CDR3: CASRPDRAYNEQFF
V: TRBV29-1; J: TRBJ2-2; D: TRBD1; CDR3: CSVEDRGQANPKTGELFF
V: TRBV14; J: TRBJ2-3; D: TRBD2; CDR3: CASSRASGFTDTQYF
V: TRBV7-2; J: TRBJ1-6; D: TRBD1; CDR3: CASSPWDRVNSPLHF
V: TRBV27; J: TRBJ2-5; D: .; CDR3: CASSLGGFVETQYF
V: TRBV27; J: TRBJ2-7; D: TRBD2; CDR3: CASQTSGRAVNEQYF
V: TRBV5-5; J: TRBJ1-1; D: TRBD1; CDR3: CASSLGTGGTEAFF
V: TRBV28; J: TRBJ1-2; D: TRBD1; CDR3: CASTEQGARGYTF
V: TRBV12-3/TRBV12-4; J: TRBJ2-7; D: TRBD1; CDR3: CASSLSAQGDREQYF
V: TRBV20-1; J: TRBJ1-2; D: .; CDR3: CSAGDSFGYTF
V: TRBV30; J: TRBJ2-5; D: .; CDR3: CAWSVVGTQYF
V: TRBV7-9; J: TRBJ1-5; D: .; CDR3: CASSNTGQPQHF
V: TRBV29-1; J: .; D: TRBD1; CDR3: CSVGRATGDEQYF
V: TRBV5-1; J: TRBJ2-2; D: .; CDR3: CASSLIGPFTGELFF
V: TRBV20-1; J: TRBJ2-3; D: TRBD2; CDR3: CSAGLAGTDTQYF
V: TRBV29-1; J: TRBJ1-1; D: .; CDR3: CSVEGGRGTEAFF
V: TRBV12-3/TRBV12-4; J: TRBJ2-7; D: TRBD1; CDR3: CASSRSGTEYYEQYF
V: TRBV2; J: TRBJ2-7; D: .; CDR3: CASSWTPYEQYF
V: TRBV4-2; J: TRBJ2-5; D: TRBD2; CDR3: CASSQLAGGETQYF
V: TRBV30; J: TRBJ2-7; D: .; CDR3: CAWSVGQGNEQYF
V: TRBV20-1; J: TRBJ1-1; D: TRBD1; CDR3: CSAGGTGSEAFF
V: TRBV7-2; J: TRBJ2-7; D: .; CDR3: CASSFLTVTEQYF
V: TRBV9; J: .; D: TRBD2; CDR3: CASSNNLAGGETQYF
V: TRBV28; J: TRBJ2-1; D: .; CDR3: CASSSVSREFF